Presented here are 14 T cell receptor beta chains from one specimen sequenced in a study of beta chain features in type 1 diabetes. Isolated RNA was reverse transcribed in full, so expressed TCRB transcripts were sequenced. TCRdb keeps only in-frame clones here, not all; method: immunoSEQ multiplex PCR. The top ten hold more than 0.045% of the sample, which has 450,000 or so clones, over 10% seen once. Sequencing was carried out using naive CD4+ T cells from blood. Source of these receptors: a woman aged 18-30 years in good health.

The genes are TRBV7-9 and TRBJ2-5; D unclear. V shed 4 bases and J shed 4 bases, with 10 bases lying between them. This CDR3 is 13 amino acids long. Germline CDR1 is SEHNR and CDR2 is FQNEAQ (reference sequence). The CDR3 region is CASSSVLRETQYF. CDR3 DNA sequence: TGTGCCAGCAGCTCGGTCCTTCGAGAGACCCAGTACTTC. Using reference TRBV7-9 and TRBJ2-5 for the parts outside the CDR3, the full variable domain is DTGVSQNPRHKITKRGQNVTFRCDPISEHNRLYWYRQTLGQGPEFLTYFQNEAQLEKSRLLSDRFSAERPKGSFSTLEIQRTEQGDSAMYLCASSSVLRETQYFGPGTRLLVL.

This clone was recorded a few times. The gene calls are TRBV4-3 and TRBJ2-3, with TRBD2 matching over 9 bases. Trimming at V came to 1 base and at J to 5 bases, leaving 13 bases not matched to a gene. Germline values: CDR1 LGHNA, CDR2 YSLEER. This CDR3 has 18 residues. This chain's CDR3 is CASSQGPLAGRGGDTQYF. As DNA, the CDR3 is TGCGCCAGCAGCCAAGGCCCCCTAGCGGGGAGGGGTGGAGATACGCAGTATTTT.

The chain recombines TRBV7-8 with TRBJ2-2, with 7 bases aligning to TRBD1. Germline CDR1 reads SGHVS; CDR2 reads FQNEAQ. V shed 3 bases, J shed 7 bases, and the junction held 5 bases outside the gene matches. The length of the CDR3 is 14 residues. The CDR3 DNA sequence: TGTGCCAGCAGCTTGGGACAGTGGGACGGGGAGCTGTTTTTT. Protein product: CASSLGQWDGELFF.

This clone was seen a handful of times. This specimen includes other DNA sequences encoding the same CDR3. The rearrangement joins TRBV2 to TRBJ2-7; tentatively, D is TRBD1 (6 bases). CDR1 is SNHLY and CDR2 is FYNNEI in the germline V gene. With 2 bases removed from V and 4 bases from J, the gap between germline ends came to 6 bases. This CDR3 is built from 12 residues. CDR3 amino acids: CASSEQGYEQYF. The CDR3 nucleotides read TGTGCCAGCAGTGAACAGGGGTACGAGCAGTACTTC.

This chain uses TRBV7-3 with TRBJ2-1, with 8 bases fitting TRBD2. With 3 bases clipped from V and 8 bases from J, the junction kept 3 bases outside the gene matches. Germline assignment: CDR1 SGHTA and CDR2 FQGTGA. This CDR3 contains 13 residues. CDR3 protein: CASSLGLDHEQFF. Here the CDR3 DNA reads TGTGCCAGCAGCTTGGGACTAGACCATGAGCAGTTCTTC.

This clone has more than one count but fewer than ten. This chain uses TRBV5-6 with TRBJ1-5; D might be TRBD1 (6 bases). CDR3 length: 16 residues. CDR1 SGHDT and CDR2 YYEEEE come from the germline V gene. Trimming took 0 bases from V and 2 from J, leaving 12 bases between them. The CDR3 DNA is TGTGCCAGCAGCTTGGCCCAGGGGCCTGGCAATCAGCCCCAGCATTTT. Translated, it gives CASSLAQGPGNQPQHF. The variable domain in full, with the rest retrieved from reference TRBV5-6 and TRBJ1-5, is DAGVTQSPTHLIKTRGQQVTLRCSPKSGHDTVSWYQQALGQGPQFIFQYYEEEERQRGNFPDRFSGHQFPNYSSELNVNALLLGDSALYLCASSLAQGPGNQPQHFGDGTRLSIL.

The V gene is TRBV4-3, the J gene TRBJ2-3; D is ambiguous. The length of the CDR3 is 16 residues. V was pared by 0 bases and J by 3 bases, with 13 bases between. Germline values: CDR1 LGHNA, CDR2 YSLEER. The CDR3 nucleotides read TGCGCCAGCAGCCAAGAACTTTTCTTGGAGACAGATACGCAGTATTTT. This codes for CASSQELFLETDTQYF.

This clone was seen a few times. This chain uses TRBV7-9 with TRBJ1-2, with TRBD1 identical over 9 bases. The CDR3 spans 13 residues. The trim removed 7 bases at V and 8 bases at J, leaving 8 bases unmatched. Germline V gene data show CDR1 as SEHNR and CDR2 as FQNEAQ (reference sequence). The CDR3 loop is CASTPGTGHGYTF. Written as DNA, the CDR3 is TGTGCCAGCACCCCGGGGACAGGGCACGGCTACACCTTC.

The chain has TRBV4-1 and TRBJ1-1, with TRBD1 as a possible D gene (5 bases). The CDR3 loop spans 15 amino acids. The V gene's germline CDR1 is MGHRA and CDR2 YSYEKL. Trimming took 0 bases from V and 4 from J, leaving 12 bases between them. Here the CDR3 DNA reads TGCGCCAGCAGCCAAGAAAGGGGTTGGGTCACTGAAGCTTTCTTT. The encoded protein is CASSQERGWVTEAFF.

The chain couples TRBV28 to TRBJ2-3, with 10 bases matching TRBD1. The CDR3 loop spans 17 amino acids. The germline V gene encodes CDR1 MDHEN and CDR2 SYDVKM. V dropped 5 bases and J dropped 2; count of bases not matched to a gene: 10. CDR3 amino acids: CASSPWTGGINTDTQYF. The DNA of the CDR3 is TGTGCCAGCAGTCCTTGGACAGGGGGGATTAACACAGATACGCAGTATTTT.

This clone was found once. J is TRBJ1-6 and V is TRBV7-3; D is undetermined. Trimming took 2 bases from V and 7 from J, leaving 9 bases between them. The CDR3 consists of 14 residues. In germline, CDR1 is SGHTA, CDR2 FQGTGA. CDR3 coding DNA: TGTGCCAGCAGCTTACTGTTGGCGAATTCACCCCTCCACTTT. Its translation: CASSLLLANSPLHF. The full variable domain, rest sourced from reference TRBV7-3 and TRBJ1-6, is GAGVSQTPSNKVTEKGKYVELRCDPISGHTALYWYRQSLGQGPEFLIYFQGTGAADDSGLPNDRFFAVRPEGSVSTLKIQRTERGDSAVYLCASSLLLANSPLHFGNGTRLTVT.

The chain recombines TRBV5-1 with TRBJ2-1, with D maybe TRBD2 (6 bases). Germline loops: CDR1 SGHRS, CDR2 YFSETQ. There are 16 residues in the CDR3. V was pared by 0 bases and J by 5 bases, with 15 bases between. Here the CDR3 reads CASSLAGSGQNNEQFF. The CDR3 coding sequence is TGCGCCAGCAGCTTGGCCGGGAGCGGGCAAAACAATGAGCAGTTCTTC. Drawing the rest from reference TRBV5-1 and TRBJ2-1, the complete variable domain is KAGVTQTPRYLIKTRGQQVTLSCSPISGHRSVSWYQQTPGQGLQFLFEYFSETQRNKGNFPGRFSGRQFSNSRSEMNVSTLELGDSALYLCASSLAGSGQNNEQFFGPGTRLTVL.

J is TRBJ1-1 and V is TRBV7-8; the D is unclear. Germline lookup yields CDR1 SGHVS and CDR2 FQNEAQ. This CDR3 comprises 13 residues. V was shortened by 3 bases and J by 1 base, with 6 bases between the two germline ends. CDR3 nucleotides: TGTGCCAGCAGCTTCCGGCAGAACACTGAAGCTTTCTTT. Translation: CASSFRQNTEAFF.

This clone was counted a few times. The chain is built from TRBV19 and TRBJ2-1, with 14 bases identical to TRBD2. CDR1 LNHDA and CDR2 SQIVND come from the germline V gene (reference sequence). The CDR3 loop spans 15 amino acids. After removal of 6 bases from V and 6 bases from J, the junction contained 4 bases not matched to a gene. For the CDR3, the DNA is TGTGCCAGTAGGGGAGGGACTAGCGGGAGCAATGAGCAGTTCTTC. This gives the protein CASRGGTSGSNEQFF.